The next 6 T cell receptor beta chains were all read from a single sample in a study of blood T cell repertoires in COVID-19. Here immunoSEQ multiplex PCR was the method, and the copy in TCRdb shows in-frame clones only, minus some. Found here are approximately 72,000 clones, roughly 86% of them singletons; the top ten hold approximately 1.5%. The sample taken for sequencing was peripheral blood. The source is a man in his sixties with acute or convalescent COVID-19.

The CDR3 DNA follows: TGTGCCAGCTCGCCTCTAGCGGGTTCCAATGAGCAGTTCTTC. Translation: CASSPLAGSNEQFF. The gene calls are TRBV18 and TRBJ2-1; 8 nucleotides agree with TRBD2. The V gene end was trimmed by 6 bases and the J gene end by 6 bases; junction bases not matched to a gene: 7. Germline loops: CDR1 KGHSH, CDR2 LQKENI. The CDR3 runs 14 residues.

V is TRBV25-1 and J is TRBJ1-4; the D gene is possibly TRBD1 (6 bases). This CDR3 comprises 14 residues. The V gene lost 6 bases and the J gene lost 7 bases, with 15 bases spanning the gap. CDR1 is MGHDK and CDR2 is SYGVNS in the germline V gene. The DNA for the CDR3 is TGTGCCAGCAGCTTAGCAGGGGCGGGTGAAAAACTGTTTTTT. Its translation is CASSLAGAGEKLFF.

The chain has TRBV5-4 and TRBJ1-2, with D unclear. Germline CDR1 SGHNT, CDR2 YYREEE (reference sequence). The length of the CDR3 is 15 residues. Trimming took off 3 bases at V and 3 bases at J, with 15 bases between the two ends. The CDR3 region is CASSSEEGVDYGYTF. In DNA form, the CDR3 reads TGTGCCAGCAGCTCGGAAGAGGGTGTAGACTATGGCTACACCTTC.

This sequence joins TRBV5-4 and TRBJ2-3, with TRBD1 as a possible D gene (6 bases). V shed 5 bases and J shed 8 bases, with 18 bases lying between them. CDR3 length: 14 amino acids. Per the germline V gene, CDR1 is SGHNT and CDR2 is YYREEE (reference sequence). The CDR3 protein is CASSGQRPPGTQYF. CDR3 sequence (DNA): TGTGCCAGCAGTGGACAGAGGCCGCCGGGTACGCAGTATTTT.

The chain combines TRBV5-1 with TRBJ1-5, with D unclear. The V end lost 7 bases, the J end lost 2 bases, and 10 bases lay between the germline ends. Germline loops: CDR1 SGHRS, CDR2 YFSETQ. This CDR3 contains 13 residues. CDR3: CASRGEGNQPQHF. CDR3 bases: TGCGCCAGCCGCGGGGAGGGCAATCAGCCCCAGCATTTT.

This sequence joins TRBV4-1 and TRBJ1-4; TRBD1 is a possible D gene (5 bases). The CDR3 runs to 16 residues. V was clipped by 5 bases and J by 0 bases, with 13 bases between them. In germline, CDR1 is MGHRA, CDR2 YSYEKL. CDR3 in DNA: TGCGCCAGCAGCTACCGACAGACTGCAACTAATGAAAAACTGTTTTTT. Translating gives CASSYRQTATNEKLFF.